One and the same sample provided the 5 T cell receptor beta chains below, sequenced in a study of blood T cell repertoires in COVID-19. The table came from immunoSEQ multiplex PCR; TCRdb's copy has only in-frame clones and leaves some out. The sample has about 200,000 clones; 80% are singletons. The sequencing sample was made of peripheral blood. The receptors shown here come from a woman in her 70s with acute or convalescent COVID-19.

The chain recombines TRBV28 with TRBJ1-1; weak D call: TRBD1 (5 bases). The CDR3 loop spans 12 amino acids. Germline V lookup: CDR1 MDHEN, CDR2 SYDVKM. Trimming took off 3 bases at V and 8 bases at J, with 10 bases between the two ends. For the CDR3, the DNA is TGTGCCAGCAGTTTGCTTCGACAGGAAGCTTTCTTT. It codes for CASSLLRQEAFF.

The chain links TRBV10-1 to TRBJ2-3; 8 bases fit TRBD1. V shed 6 bases and J 6 bases; nucleotides not matched to a gene: 5. The CDR3 is made up of 13 amino acids. Germline V gene sequence: CDR1 WNHNN, CDR2 SYGVQD (reference sequence). In DNA form, the CDR3 reads TGCGCCAGCAGGGAGACAGGGGTGGATACGCAGTATTTT. As protein: CASRETGVDTQYF.

The V and J genes are TRBV19 and TRBJ2-1; TRBD2 aligns across 16 bases. The CDR3 sequence is 23 residues long. V shed 2 bases and J 5 bases; nucleotides not matched to a gene: 21. The V gene's germline CDR1 is LNHDA and CDR2 SQIVND (reference sequence). DNA of the CDR3: TGTGCCAGTAGTATACTTGTACGTTTAATCGGGACTAGCGGGAGGGCCGCACACAATGAGCAGTTCTTC. Its protein product is CASSILVRLIGTSGRAAHNEQFF.

The chain has TRBV28 and TRBJ1-2, with 7 bases that match TRBD1. CDR1 and CDR2 from the germline V gene are MDHEN and SYDVKM. The CDR3 extends over 16 amino acids. The junction had 12 bases not matched to a gene; V was cut back by 2 bases and J by 6 bases. CDR3 in DNA: TGTGCCAGCAGTTTAGCCCGCGACAGGGTTAGCAATGGCTACACCTTC. This codes for CASSLARDRVSNGYTF.

This sequence joins TRBV28 and TRBJ2-5, with 8 bases that match TRBD2. Germline loops: CDR1 MDHEN, CDR2 SYDVKM. Losses at the gene ends were 4 bases for V and 3 bases for J; bases not matched to a gene: 7. The CDR3 is 15 amino acids. The CDR3 coding sequence is TGTGCCAGCAGTTCCCCGGGACTAGTGGAAGAGACCCAGTACTTC. Its protein is CASSSPGLVEETQYF.